Given below is one T cell receptor (beta chain) in context. Here immunoSEQ multiplex PCR was the method, and the copy in TCRdb shows in-frame clones only, minus some. The sample lists about 410,000 clones; about 90% were seen once. The sample comes from a study of blood T cell repertoires in COVID-19. The length of the CDR3 is 14 residues. The V gene's germline CDR1 is MNHEY and CDR2 SVGAGI. J was trimmed by 1 base and V by 7 bases; bases with no gene match: 4. Participant-given clinical history determined each cohort assignment. The chain employs TRBV6-5 and TRBJ2-7, with 10 bases aligning to TRBD1. Sequencing used PBMCs or T cells enriched from blood (not recorded which). The origin of this receptor is a woman in her thirties who had recovered from COVID-19. DNA for the CDR3: TGTGCCAGCATCACGGGACAGGGGTCCTACGAGCAGTACTTC. It yields the protein CASITGQGSYEQYF.